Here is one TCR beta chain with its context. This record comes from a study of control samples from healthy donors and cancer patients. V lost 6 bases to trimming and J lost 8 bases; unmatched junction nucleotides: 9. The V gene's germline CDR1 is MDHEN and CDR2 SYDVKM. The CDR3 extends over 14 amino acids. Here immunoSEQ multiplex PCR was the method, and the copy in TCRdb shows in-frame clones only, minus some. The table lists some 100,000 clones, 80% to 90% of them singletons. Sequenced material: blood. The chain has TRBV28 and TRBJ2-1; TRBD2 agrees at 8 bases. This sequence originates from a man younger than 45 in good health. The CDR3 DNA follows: TGTGCCAGCAGCCGAAAGCGGGAGCTCGATGAGCAGTTCTTC. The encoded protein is CASSRKRELDEQFF. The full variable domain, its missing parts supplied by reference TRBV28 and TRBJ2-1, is DVKVTQSSRYLVKRTGEKVFLECVQDMDHENMFWYRQDPGLGLRLIYFSYDVKMKEKGDIPEGYSVSREKKERFSLILESASTNQTSMYLCASSRKRELDEQFFGPGTRLTVL.